Shown below are 26 T cell receptor beta chains from a single sample sequenced in a study of shared clonotypes between healthy human individuals. Profiled with immunoSEQ multiplex PCR; TCRdb holds only in-frame clones, not every one. Of over 800,000 clones in the sample, approximately 92% were seen once. Positive CCR7 selection of CD45RO-negative cells yielded the naive CD8 cells, and terminally differentiated effector memory CD45RA+ cells were excluded. The sample consisted of naive CD8+ T cells sorted from blood. The receptor source for this set is a man under 40 in good health.

The chain couples TRBV7-8 to TRBJ2-1; TRBD2 matches at 13 bases. Per the germline V gene, CDR1 is SGHVS and CDR2 is FQNEAQ. The junction had 3 bases not matched to a gene; V was cut back by 7 bases and J by 0 bases. The CDR3 is made up of 16 amino acids. For the CDR3, the DNA is TGTGCCAGCATGACTAGCGGGAGGAGCTCCTACAATGAGCAGTTCTTC. This encodes CASMTSGRSSYNEQFF.

The gene calls are TRBV19 and TRBJ2-1, with D tentatively TRBD2 (5 bases). The CDR3 consists of 16 residues. V lost 0 bases, J lost 4 bases, and 13 bases lay in between. CDR1 is LNHDA, CDR2 SQIVND, per germline (reference sequence). Here the CDR3 reads CASSIDRGFGYNEQFF. As DNA, the CDR3 is TGTGCCAGTAGTATAGACCGAGGGTTCGGGTACAATGAGCAGTTCTTC.

The chain uses TRBV5-5 and TRBJ2-1; D unresolved. Germline V gene lookup returns CDR1 SGHKS and CDR2 YYEKEE (reference sequence). Trimming shortened V by 2 bases and J by 7 bases, and 16 bases separated the two germline ends. This CDR3 comprises 15 residues. In DNA, the CDR3 is TGTGCCAGCAGCTTAGACAACGACGGTGGAAATGAGCAGTTCTTC. It codes for CASSLDNDGGNEQFF.

This clone turned up a few times. The chain uses TRBV28 and TRBJ1-1; D remains ambiguous. Germline V gives CDR1 MDHEN, CDR2 SYDVKM. Trimming pared 1 base from V and 0 bases from J, leaving 15 bases between. The CDR3 sequence is 17 residues long. The CDR3 DNA sequence: TGTGCCAGCAGTTTATCTCCCCTGAGGAGACTGAACACTGAAGCTTTCTTT. Its protein is CASSLSPLRRLNTEAFF. The full variable domain, in which reference TRBV28 and TRBJ1-1 provide the parts outside the CDR3, is DVKVTQSSRYLVKRTGEKVFLECVQDMDHENMFWYRQDPGLGLRLIYFSYDVKMKEKGDIPEGYSVSREKKERFSLILESASTNQTSMYLCASSLSPLRRLNTEAFFGQGTRLTVV.

The chain carries TRBV10-1 and TRBJ2-1, with TRBD1 identical over 7 bases. The junction had 8 bases not matched to a gene; V was cut back by 4 bases and J by 5 bases. The germline V gene has CDR1 WNHNN and CDR2 SYGVQD (reference sequence). There are 15 residues in the CDR3. The CDR3 spells CASSGVQGENNEQFF. The DNA for the CDR3 is TGCGCCAGCAGTGGGGTCCAGGGGGAGAACAATGAGCAGTTCTTC.

The chain couples TRBV9 to TRBJ2-2, with D maybe TRBD1 (6 bases). CDR1 is SGDLS and CDR2 is YYNGEE in the germline V gene. V lost 0 bases and J 6 bases, leaving 18 bases between the germline ends. The CDR3 spans 17 residues. In DNA, the CDR3 is TGTGCCAGCAGCGTAGCAGTCGGGACACGGACCCCCGGGGAGCTGTTTTTT. Its translation is CASSVAVGTRTPGELFF.

This clone was seen a few times. The J gene is TRBJ2-1, the V gene TRBV5-4; D might be TRBD1 (6 bases). Germline V gene data show CDR1 as SGHNT and CDR2 as YYREEE (reference sequence). The CDR3 totals 15 residues. Deletions cut 3 bases from V and 7 bases from J, with 17 bases between. CDR3 protein: CASSSGQGVWNEQFF. DNA of the CDR3: TGTGCCAGCAGCTCGGGACAAGGGGTATGGAATGAGCAGTTCTTC.

The V gene is TRBV2, the J gene TRBJ1-3; 9 bases line up with TRBD1. Germline lookup yields CDR1 SNHLY and CDR2 FYNNEI. The trim removed 4 bases at V and 8 bases at J, leaving 6 bases unmatched. The CDR3 has 14 residues. The CDR3, as DNA: TGTGCCAGCAGTGCAGGGACAGGGACGGACACCATATATTTT. It is translated as CASSAGTGTDTIYF.

V and J are TRBV11-2 and TRBJ2-1; maybe TRBD2 (5 bases). Trimming took 5 bases from V and 8 from J, leaving 16 bases between them. The germline CDR1 and CDR2 sequences are SGHAT and FQNNGV. The CDR3 has 14 residues. The CDR3 DNA is TGTGCCAGCAGCCTTCTGGCCGGGGTAGATGAGCAGTTCTTC. It encodes CASSLLAGVDEQFF.

The chain joins TRBV4-1 to TRBJ2-1; 8 nucleotides agree with TRBD2. The V gene's germline CDR1 is MGHRA and CDR2 YSYEKL. This CDR3 contains 16 residues. Unmatched junction bases numbered 5, after V lost 4 bases and J lost 0 bases. The chain's CDR3 is CASSRIAGSSYNEQFF. CDR3 DNA sequence: TGCGCCAGCAGCCGAATAGCGGGAAGCTCCTACAATGAGCAGTTCTTC.

The CDR3 nucleotides read TGTGCCAGCAGTCCCGTTTCTAGCGGGAGGGCCGTATTCATCAGCAATGAGCAGTTCTTC. The encoded protein is CASSPVSSGRAVFISNEQFF. The chain carries TRBV2 and TRBJ2-1; the match to TRBD2 covers 12 bases. The CDR3 has 20 residues. Germline trimming cut 5 bases from V and 6 bases from J; bases unmatched to any gene: 20. Germline values: CDR1 SNHLY, CDR2 FYNNEI. The complete variable domain, with remaining parts taken from reference TRBV2 and TRBJ2-1, reads EPEVTQTPSHQVTQMGQEVILRCVPISNHLYFYWYRQILGQKVEFLVSFYNNEISEKSEIFDDQFSVERPDGSNFTLKIRSTKLEDSAMYFCASSPVSSGRAVFISNEQFFGPGTRLTVL.

The rearrangement joins TRBV2 to TRBJ2-1, with 9 bases aligning to TRBD1. Losses at the gene ends were 7 bases for V and 0 bases for J; bases not matched to a gene: 4. The CDR3 covers 15 residues. Per germline, CDR1 SNHLY and CDR2 FYNNEI. CDR3 bases: TGTGCCAGCACACAGGGGGCAGGCTCCTACAATGAGCAGTTCTTC. Its protein product is CASTQGAGSYNEQFF.

The chain combines TRBV2 with TRBJ2-5, with no clear D. This CDR3 comprises 12 residues. Trimming removed 8 bases from V and 5 bases from J, with 12 bases in between. From germline, CDR1 is SNHLY and CDR2 FYNNEI. The CDR3 sequence is CASRKVMETQYF. The CDR3 region has the DNA TGTGCCAGCCGGAAAGTAATGGAGACCCAGTACTTC.

The chain has TRBV21-1 and TRBJ2-7; no check of the table's D call, TRBD1, against the DNA was made. TRBV21-1 is marked as a pseudogene. The CDR3 spans 18 residues. In DNA, the CDR3 is TGTGCCAGCAGCAAACCTAGCTGGGACAGGGTACTTACGAGCGAGCAGTACTTC. Residues: CASSKPSWDRVLTSEQYF.

The chain links TRBV11-2 to TRBJ2-5; 8 bases agree with TRBD1. Looked up from germline, CDR1 is SGHAT and CDR2 is FQNNGV. CDR3 size: 16 residues. V lost 5 bases and J lost 0; bases outside the gene matches: 8. The CDR3 protein is CASSPRTGWDQETQYF. CDR3 nucleotide sequence: TGTGCCAGCAGCCCGCGGACAGGGTGGGACCAAGAGACCCAGTACTTC.

Concerning this clone: In the same sample, other DNA sequences code for this CDR3. The chain uses TRBV6-5 and TRBJ1-1, with D unresolved. Germline lookup yields CDR1 MNHEY and CDR2 SVGAGI. The V gene lost 4 bases and the J gene lost 0 bases, with 3 bases spanning the gap. The CDR3 is 12 residues long. CDR3 DNA: TGTGCCAGCAGTTCAGTGAACACTGAAGCTTTCTTT. The encoded protein is CASSSVNTEAFF.

The V gene is TRBV12-5, the J gene TRBJ2-5; no clear D gene. Per the germline V gene, CDR1 is LGHNT and CDR2 is FRNRAP. This CDR3 is 14 amino acids long. Trimming stripped 6 bases from V and 5 bases from J, with 16 bases between. The CDR3 region is CASGPSLEWETQYF. The CDR3 region has the DNA TGTGCTAGTGGCCCTTCGCTGGAATGGGAGACCCAGTACTTC.

The genes are TRBV6-1 and TRBJ2-7; D unclear. CDR1 MNHNS and CDR2 SASEGT come from the germline V gene. The CDR3 loop spans 13 amino acids. V dropped 2 bases and J dropped 2 bases, with 7 bases sitting between them. The CDR3 here is CASSETNTYEQYF. DNA for the CDR3: TGTGCCAGCAGTGAAACAAACACCTACGAGCAGTACTTC.

The chain uses TRBV2 and TRBJ1-2; a possible D gene is TRBD1 (5 bases). Trimming pared 8 bases from V and 8 bases from J, leaving 21 bases between. CDR3 size: 14 residues. Germline V gives CDR1 SNHLY, CDR2 FYNNEI. CDR3 nucleotide sequence: TGTGCCAGCGGGGACGCCCAGGCTTCTAGGGGCTACACCTTC. Amino acids: CASGDAQASRGYTF.

The chain uses TRBV5-1 and TRBJ2-7, with TRBD2 matching 14 bases. V shed 2 bases, J shed 0 bases, and the junction held 10 bases outside the gene matches. This CDR3 comprises 19 residues. CDR1 is SGHRS, CDR2 YFSETQ, per germline. CDR3 in DNA: TGCGCCAGCAGCTTACGGGGACTAGCGGGAGTAATAAGCTCCTACGAGCAGTACTTC. This gives the protein CASSLRGLAGVISSYEQYF.

The chain links TRBV10-1 to TRBJ2-7; TRBD2 matches 8 bases. V lost 0 bases, J lost 1 base, and 2 bases stayed unmatched. This CDR3 spans 15 amino acids. CDR1 WNHNN and CDR2 SYGVQD come from the germline V gene (reference sequence). The CDR3 loop reads CASSESTSGSYEQYF. In nucleotides, the CDR3 is TGCGCCAGCAGTGAGTCAACTAGCGGTTCCTACGAGCAGTACTTC.

The chain is built from TRBV29-1 and TRBJ1-2; 7 bases line up with TRBD1. The CDR3 has 16 residues. Per the germline V gene, CDR1 is SQVTM and CDR2 is ANQGSEA. Trimming at V came to 4 bases and at J to 5 bases, leaving 16 bases not matched to a gene. The CDR3 sequence is CSVVPATGPPAYGYTF. CDR3 nucleotide sequence: TGCAGCGTTGTCCCGGCGACAGGGCCTCCGGCTTATGGCTACACCTTC. The whole variable domain, filled in from reference TRBV29-1 and TRBJ1-2, reads SAVISQKPSRDICQRGTSLTIQCQVDSQVTMMFWYRQQPGQSLTLIATANQGSEATYESGFVIDKFPISRPNLTFSTLTVSNMSPEDSSIYLCSVVPATGPPAYGYTFGSGTRLTVV.

The V and J genes are TRBV14 and TRBJ2-1; 14 bases are shared with TRBD2. CDR1 is SGHDN, CDR2 FVKESK, per germline. Losses at the gene ends were 4 bases for V and 8 bases for J; bases not matched to a gene: 13. The CDR3 is made up of 18 amino acids. Written as DNA, the CDR3 is TGTGCCAGCAGCCGAGGGACTAGCGGGAGTGCGGGACCCTATGAGCAGTTCTTC. The encoded protein is CASSRGTSGSAGPYEQFF.

The chain couples TRBV6-1 to TRBJ2-7, with 7 bases matching TRBD2. CDR3 length: 16 residues. Germline CDR1 MNHNS, CDR2 SASEGT. The V segment lost 3 bases and the J segment 1 base; nucleotides outside the gene matches: 9. Written as DNA, the CDR3 is TGTGCCAGCAGTGAGGGTAGTAGCGGGTATTCCTACGAGCAGTACTTC. Protein product: CASSEGSSGYSYEQYF.

V and J are TRBV29-1 and TRBJ2-3, with 8 positions matching TRBD2. J gave up 6 bases and V 7 bases, and 12 bases lay outside the gene matches. CDR1 is SQVTM and CDR2 is ANQGSEA in the germline V gene. The CDR3 sequence is 14 residues long. The CDR3 DNA follows: TGCAGCGGGGACGGGGGGGAGCCCGGCGATACGCAGTATTTT. As protein: CSGDGGEPGDTQYF.

This clone was seen just once. The J gene is TRBJ2-1, the V gene TRBV4-1, with 9 bases that match TRBD1. The CDR3 consists of 16 residues. V shed 4 bases, J shed 4 bases, and the junction held 8 bases outside the gene matches. Germline lookup yields CDR1 MGHRA and CDR2 YSYEKL. Here the CDR3 reads CASSLGQGTPYNEQFF. CDR3 nucleotide sequence: TGCGCCAGCAGCCTTGGACAGGGGACCCCTTACAATGAGCAGTTCTTC.